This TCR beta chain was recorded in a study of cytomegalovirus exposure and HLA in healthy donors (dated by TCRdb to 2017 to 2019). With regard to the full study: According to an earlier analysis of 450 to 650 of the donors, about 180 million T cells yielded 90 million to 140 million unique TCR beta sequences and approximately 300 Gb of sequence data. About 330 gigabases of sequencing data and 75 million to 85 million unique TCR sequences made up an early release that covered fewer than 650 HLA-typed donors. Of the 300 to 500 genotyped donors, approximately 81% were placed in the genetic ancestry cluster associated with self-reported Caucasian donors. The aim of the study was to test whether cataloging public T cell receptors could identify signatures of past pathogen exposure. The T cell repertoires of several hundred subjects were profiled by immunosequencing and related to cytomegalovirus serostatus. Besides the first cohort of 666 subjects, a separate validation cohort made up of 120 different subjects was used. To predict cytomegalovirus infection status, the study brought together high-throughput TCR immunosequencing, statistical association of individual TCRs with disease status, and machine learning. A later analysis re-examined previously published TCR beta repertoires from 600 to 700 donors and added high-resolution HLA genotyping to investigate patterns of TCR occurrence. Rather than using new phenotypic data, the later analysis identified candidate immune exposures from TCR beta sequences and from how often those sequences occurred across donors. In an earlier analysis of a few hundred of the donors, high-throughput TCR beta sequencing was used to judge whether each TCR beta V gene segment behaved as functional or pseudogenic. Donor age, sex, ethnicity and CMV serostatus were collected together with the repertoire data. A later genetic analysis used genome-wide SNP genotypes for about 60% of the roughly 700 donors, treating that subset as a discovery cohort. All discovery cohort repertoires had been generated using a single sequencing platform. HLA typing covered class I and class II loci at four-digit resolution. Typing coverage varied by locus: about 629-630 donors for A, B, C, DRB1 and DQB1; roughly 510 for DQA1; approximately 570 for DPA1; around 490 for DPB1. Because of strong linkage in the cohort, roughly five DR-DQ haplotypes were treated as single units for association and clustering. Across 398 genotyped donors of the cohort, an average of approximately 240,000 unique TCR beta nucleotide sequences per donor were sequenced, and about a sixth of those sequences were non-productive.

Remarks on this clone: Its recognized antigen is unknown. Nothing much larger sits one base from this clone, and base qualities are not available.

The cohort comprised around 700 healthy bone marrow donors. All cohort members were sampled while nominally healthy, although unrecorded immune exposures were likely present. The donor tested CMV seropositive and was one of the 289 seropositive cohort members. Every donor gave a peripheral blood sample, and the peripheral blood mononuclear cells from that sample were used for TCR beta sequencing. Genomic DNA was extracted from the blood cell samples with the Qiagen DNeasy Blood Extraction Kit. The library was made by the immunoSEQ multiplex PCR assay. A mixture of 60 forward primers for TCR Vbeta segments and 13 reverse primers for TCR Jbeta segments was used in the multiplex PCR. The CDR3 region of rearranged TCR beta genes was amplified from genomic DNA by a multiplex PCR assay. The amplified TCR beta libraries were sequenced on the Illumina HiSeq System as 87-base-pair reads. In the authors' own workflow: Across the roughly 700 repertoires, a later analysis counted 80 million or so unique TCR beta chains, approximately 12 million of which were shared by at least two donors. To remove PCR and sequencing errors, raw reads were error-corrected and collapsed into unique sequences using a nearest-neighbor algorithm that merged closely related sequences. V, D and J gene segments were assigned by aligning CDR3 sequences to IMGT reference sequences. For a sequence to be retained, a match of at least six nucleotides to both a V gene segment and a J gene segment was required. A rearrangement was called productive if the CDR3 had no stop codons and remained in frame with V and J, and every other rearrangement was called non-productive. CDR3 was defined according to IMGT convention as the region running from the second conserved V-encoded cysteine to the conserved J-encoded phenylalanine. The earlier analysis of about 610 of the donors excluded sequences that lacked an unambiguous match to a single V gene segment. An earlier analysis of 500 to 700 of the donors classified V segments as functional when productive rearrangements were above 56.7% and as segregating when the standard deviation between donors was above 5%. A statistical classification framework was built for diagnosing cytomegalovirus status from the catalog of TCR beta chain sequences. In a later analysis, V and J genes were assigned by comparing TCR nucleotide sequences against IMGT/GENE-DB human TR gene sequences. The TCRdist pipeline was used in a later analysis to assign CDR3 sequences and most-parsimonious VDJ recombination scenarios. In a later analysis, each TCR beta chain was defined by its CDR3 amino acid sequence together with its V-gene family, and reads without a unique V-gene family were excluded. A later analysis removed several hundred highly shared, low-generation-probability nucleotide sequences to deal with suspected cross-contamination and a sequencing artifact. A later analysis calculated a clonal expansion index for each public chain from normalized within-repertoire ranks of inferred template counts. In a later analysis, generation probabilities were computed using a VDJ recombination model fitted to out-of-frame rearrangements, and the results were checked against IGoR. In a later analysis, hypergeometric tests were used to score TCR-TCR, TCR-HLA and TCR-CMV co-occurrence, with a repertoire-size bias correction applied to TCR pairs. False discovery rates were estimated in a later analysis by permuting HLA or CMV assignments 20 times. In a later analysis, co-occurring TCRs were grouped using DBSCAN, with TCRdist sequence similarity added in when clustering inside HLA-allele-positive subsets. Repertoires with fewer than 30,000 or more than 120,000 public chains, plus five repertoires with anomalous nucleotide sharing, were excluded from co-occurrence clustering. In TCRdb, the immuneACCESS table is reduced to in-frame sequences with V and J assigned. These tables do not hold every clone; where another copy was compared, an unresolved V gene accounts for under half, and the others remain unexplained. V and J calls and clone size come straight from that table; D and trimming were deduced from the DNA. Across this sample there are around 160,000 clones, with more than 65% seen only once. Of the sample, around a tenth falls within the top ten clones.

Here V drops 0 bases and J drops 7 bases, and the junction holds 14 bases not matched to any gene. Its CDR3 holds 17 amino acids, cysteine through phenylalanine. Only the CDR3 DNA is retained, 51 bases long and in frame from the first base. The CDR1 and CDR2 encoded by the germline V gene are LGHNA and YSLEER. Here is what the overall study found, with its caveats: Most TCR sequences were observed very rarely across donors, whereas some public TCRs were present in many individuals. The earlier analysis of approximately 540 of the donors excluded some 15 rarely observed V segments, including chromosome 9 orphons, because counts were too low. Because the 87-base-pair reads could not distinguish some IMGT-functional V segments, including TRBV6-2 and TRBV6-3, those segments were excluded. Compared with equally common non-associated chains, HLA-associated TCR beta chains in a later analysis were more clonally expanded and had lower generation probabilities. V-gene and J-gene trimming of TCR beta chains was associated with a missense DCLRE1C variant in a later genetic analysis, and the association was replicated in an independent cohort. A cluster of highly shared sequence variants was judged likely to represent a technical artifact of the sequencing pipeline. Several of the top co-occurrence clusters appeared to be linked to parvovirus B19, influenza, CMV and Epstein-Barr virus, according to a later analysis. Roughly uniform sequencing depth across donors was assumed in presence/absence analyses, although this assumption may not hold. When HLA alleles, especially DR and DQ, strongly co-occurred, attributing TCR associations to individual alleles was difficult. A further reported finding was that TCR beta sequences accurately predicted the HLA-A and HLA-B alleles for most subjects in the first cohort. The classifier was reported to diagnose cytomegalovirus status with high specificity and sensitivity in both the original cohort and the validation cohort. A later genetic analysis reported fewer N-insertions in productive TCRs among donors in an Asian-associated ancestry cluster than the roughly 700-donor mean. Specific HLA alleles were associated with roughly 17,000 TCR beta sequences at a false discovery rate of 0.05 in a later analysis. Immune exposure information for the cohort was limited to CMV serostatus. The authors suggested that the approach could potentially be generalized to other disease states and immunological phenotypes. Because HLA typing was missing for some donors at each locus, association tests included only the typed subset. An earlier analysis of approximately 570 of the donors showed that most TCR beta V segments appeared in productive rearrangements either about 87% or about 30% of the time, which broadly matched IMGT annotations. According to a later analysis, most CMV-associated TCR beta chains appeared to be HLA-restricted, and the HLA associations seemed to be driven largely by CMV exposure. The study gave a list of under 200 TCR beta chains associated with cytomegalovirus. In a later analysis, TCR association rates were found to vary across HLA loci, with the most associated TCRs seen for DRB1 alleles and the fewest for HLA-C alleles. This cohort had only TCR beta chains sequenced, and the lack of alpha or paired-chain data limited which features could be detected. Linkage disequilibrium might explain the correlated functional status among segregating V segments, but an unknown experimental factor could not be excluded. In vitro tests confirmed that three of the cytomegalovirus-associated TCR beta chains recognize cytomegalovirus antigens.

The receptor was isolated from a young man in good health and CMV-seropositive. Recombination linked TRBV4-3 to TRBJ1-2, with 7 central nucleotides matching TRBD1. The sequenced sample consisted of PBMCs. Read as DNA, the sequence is TGCGCCAGCAGCCAAGAAGGGATGATCGGAGGGGGCGGTGGCTACACCTTC. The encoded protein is CASSQEGMIGGGGGYTF.